The next 10 T cell receptor beta chains were all read from a single sample in a study of blood T cell repertoires in COVID-19. Only in-frame clones appear in the TCRdb table, and some are missing; sequencing was by immunoSEQ multiplex PCR. Counted here are about 200,000 clones, about 91% occurring once; the ten biggest clones make up 0.95% to 1.5%. The sample comprised peripheral blood. The receptors originated from a man between 25 and 39 years old with acute or convalescent COVID-19.

The chain couples TRBV2 to TRBJ1-2; possibly TRBD1 for D (6 bases). The CDR3 has 15 amino acids. Germline V gene sequence: CDR1 SNHLY, CDR2 FYNNEI. V lost 6 bases to trimming and J lost 3 bases, with 17 bases between them. CDR3 in amino acids: CASRGLRQADYGYTF. Here the CDR3 DNA reads TGTGCCAGCAGGGGTTTGAGACAGGCTGACTATGGCTACACCTTC.

V gene TRBV7-2 combines with J gene TRBJ1-1, with 10 bases fitting TRBD1. Trimming at V came to 3 bases and at J to 6 bases, leaving 7 bases not matched to a gene. The CDR3 totals 15 residues. In germline, CDR1 is SGHTA, CDR2 FQGNSA. The CDR3 region is CASSLGTGVAAEAFF. In DNA, the CDR3 is TGTGCCAGCAGCTTGGGGACAGGGGTGGCAGCTGAAGCTTTCTTT.

The chain is built from TRBV27 and TRBJ2-1; D is undetermined. V was cut by 6 bases and J by 6 bases, with 9 bases left in between. The CDR3 extends over 12 amino acids. Looked up from germline, CDR1 is MNHEY and CDR2 is SMNVEV (reference sequence). This CDR3 reads CASRTPSNEQFF. Written as DNA, the CDR3 is TGTGCCAGCAGAACCCCCAGCAATGAGCAGTTCTTC.

The chain carries TRBV4-1 and TRBJ2-7, with D perhaps matching TRBD1 (6 bases). The CDR3 consists of 15 residues. The V gene lost 0 bases and the J gene lost 5 bases, with 14 bases spanning the gap. In germline, CDR1 is MGHRA, CDR2 YSYEKL. The CDR3 nucleotides are TGCGCCAGCAGCCAAGACGGAAGACAGGTGGACGAGCAGTACTTC. Translating gives CASSQDGRQVDEQYF.

This clone was detected once. The rearrangement uses TRBV7-9 and TRBJ1-6; no definite D call. V was pared by 4 bases and J by 10 bases, with 14 bases between. The CDR3 covers 14 residues. Germline V gene lookup returns CDR1 SEHNR and CDR2 FQNEAQ (reference sequence). This CDR3 reads CASSSPLVPSPLHF. The DNA for the CDR3 is TGTGCCAGCAGCTCTCCTTTAGTCCCCTCACCCCTCCACTTT.

This clone has just one count. V gene TRBV6-5 combines with J gene TRBJ2-7; TRBD1 is a possible D gene (6 bases). Germline CDR1 and CDR2: MNHEY and SVGAGI. CDR3 length: 14 residues. Trimming left V 7 bases short and J 2 bases short, with 15 bases between. The DNA for the CDR3 is TGTGCCAGCACCGGGACACACCAAGCCTACGAGCAGTACTTC. Its translation is CASTGTHQAYEQYF.

The chain carries TRBV13 and TRBJ2-2; no clear D. The germline V and J ends were trimmed by 8 bases and 4 bases, with 17 bases remaining between them. The CDR3 runs 15 residues. CDR1 is PRHDT, CDR2 FYEKMQ, per germline (reference sequence). The CDR3, as DNA: TGTGCCAGCGGCCCAAAGTGGAGAGGCACCGGGGAGCTGTTTTTT. Its protein product is CASGPKWRGTGELFF.

CDR3 DNA sequence: TGTGCCAGCAGTGAGAGAGACACCATGAACACTGAAGCTTTCTTT. Translating it yields CASSERDTMNTEAFF. J is TRBJ1-1 and V is TRBV2; D is unresolved. V was cut by 3 bases and J by 0 bases, with 11 bases left in between. The CDR3 totals 15 residues. Germline assignment: CDR1 SNHLY and CDR2 FYNNEI.

This clone has a single count. This sequence joins TRBV15 and TRBJ1-2; possible D gene TRBD1, 5 bases. The CDR3 runs 14 residues. Per the germline V gene, CDR1 is LNHNV and CDR2 is YYDKDF (reference sequence). V shed 1 base and J shed 6 bases, with 12 bases lying between them. The CDR3: CATSRGTGGDGYTF. The CDR3 DNA sequence: TGTGCCACCAGCAGAGGAACAGGAGGGGATGGCTACACCTTC.

CDR3 sequence (DNA): TGTGCCAGCAGGCTCCGGGACAGGGGCCCCTACGAGCAGTACTTC. Its translation: CASRLRDRGPYEQYF. The chain carries TRBV2 and TRBJ2-7; TRBD1 aligns across 10 bases. V dropped 6 bases and J dropped 2; count of bases not matched to a gene: 7. This CDR3 is built from 15 residues. Germline CDR1 is SNHLY and CDR2 is FYNNEI.